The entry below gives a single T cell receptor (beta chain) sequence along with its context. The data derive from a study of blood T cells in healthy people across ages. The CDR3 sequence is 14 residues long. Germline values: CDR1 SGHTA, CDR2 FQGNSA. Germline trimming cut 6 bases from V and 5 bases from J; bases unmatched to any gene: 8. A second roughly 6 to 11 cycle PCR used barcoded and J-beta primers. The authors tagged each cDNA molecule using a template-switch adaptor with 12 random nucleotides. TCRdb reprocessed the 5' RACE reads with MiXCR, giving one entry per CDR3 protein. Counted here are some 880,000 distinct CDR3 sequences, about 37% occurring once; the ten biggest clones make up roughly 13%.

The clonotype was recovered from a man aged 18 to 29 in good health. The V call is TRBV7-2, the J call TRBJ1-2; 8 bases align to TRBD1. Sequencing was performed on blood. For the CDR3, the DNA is TGTGCCAGCAGTCCCACAGGGGGGGCGTATGGCTACACCTTC. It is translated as CASSPTGGAYGYTF.